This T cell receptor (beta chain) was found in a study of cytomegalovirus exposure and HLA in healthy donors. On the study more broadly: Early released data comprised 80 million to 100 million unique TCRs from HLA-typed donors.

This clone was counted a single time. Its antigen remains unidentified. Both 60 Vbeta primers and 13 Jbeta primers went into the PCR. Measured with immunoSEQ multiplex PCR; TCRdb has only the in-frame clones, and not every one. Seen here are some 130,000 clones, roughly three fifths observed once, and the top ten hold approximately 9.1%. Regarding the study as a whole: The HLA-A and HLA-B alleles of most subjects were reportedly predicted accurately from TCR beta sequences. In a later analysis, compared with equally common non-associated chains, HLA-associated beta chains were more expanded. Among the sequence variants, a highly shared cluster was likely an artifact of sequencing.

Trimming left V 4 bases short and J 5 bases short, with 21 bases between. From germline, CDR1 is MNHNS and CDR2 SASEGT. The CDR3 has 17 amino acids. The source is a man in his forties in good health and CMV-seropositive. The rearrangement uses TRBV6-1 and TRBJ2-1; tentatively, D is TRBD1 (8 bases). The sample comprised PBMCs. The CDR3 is CASSVPRGREFDNEQFF. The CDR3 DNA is TGTGCCAGCAGTGTTCCCAGGGGGCGGGAGTTCGACAATGAGCAGTTCTTC.